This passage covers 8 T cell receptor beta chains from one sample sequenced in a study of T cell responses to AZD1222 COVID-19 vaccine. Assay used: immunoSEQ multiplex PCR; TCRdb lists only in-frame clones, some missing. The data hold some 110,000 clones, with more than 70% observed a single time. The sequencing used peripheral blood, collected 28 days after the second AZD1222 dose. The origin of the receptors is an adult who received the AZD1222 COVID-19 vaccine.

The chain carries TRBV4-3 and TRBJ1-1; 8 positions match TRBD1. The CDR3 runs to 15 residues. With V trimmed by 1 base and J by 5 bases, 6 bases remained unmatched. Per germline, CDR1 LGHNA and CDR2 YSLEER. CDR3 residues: CASSQATGVGTEAFF. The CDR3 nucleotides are TGCGCCAGCAGCCAAGCGACAGGGGTTGGGACTGAAGCTTTCTTT.

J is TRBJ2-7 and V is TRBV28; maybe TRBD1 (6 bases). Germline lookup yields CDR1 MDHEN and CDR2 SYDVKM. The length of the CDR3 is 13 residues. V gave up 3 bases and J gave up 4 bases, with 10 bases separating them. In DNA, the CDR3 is TGTGCCAGCAGTTTGGGACACCAATACGAGCAGTACTTC. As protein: CASSLGHQYEQYF.

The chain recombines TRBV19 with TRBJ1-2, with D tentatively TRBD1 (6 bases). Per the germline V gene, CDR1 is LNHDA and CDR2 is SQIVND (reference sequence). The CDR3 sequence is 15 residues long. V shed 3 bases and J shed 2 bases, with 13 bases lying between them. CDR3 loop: CASSITGKPNYGYTF. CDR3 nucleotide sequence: TGTGCCAGTAGTATTACAGGGAAGCCCAACTATGGCTACACCTTC. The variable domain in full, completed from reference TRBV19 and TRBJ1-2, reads DGGITQSPKYLFRKEGQNVTLSCEQNLNHDAMYWYRQDPGQGLRLIYYSQIVNDFQKGDIAEGYSVSREKKESFPLTVTSAQKNPTAFYLCASSITGKPNYGYTFGSGTRLTVV.

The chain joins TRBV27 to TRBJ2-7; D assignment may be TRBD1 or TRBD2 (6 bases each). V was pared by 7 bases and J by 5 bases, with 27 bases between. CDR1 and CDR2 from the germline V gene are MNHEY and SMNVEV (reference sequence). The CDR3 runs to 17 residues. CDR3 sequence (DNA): TGTGCCAGCATGAATTATGGGGCGGTACAGGGAGGCGACGAGCAGTACTTC. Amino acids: CASMNYGAVQGGDEQYF.

The CDR3 DNA is TGTGCCAGCAGTTTACGTGGACAGGTAAATTCCTACAATGAGCAGTTCTTC. Encoded protein: CASSLRGQVNSYNEQFF. The chain employs TRBV27 and TRBJ2-1, with 7 bases lining up with TRBD1. The CDR3 loop spans 17 amino acids. Germline assignment: CDR1 MNHEY and CDR2 SMNVEV (reference sequence). V shed 2 bases, J shed 1 base, and the junction held 8 bases outside the gene matches.

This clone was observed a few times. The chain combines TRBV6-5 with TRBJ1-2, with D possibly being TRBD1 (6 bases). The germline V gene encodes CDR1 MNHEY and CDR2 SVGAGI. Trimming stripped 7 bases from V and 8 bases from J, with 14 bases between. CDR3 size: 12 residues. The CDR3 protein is CASIGGRRGYTF. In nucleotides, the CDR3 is TGTGCCAGCATCGGGGGCCGGAGGGGCTACACCTTC.

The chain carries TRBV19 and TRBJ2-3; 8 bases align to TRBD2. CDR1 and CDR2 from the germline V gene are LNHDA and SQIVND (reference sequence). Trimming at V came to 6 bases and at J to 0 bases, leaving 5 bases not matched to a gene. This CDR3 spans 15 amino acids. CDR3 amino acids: CASSTSGSSTDTQYF. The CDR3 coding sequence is TGTGCCAGTAGCACTAGCGGAAGTAGCACAGATACGCAGTATTTT.

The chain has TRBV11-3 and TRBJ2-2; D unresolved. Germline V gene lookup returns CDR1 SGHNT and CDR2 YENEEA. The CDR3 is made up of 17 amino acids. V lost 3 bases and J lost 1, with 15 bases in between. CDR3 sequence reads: CASSFPSTPGNTGELFF. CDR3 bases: TGTGCCAGCAGCTTTCCATCTACACCAGGGAACACCGGGGAGCTGTTTTTT.